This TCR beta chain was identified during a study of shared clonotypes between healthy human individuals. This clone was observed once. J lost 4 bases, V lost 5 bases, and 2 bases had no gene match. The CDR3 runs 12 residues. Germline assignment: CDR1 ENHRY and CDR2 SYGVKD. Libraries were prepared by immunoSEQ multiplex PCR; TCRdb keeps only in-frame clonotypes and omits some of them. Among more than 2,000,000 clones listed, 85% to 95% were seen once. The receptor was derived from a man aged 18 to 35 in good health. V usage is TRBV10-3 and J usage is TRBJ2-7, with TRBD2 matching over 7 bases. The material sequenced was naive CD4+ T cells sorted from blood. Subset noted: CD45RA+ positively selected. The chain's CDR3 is CAISTRGYEQYF. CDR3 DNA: TGTGCCATCAGTACGCGGGGGTACGAGCAGTACTTC.